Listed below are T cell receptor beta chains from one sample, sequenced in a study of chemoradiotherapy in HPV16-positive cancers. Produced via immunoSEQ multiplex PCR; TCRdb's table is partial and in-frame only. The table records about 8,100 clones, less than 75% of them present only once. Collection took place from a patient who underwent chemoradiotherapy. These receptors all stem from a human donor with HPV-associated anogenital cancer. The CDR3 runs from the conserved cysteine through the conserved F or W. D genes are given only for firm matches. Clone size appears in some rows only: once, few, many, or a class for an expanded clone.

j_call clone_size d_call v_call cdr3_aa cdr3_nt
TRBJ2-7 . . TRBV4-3 CASSQEIRSPYEQYF TGCGCCAGCAGCCAAGAGATAAGGAGTCCCTACGAGCAGTACTTC
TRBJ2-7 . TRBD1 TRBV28 CASSAQTGADSYEQYF TGTGCCAGCAGTGCCCAGACAGGGGCCGACTCCTACGAGCAGTACTTC
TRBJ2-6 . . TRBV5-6 CASSRHGFGDSGANVLTF TGTGCCAGCAGCCGACACGGTTTCGGGGACTCTGGGGCCAACGTCCTGACTTTC
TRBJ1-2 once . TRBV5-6 CASSLYPGINYGYTF TGTGCCAGCAGCTTGTATCCAGGGATTAACTATGGCTACACCTTC
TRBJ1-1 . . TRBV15 CATSRGGDTEAFF TGTGCCACCAGCAGAGGCGGGGACACTGAAGCTTTCTTT
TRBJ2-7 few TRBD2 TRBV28 CASSLGGWGTYEQYF TGTGCCAGCAGTCTGGGGGGGTGGGGGACCTACGAGCAGTACTTC
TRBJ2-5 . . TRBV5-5 CASSLPHQETQYF TGTGCCAGCAGCTTGCCGCACCAAGAGACCCAGTACTTC
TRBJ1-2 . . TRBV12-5 CASGSEYTSYGYTF TGTGCTAGTGGTTCGGAGTATACGTCCTATGGCTACACCTTC
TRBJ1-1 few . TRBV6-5 CASSYSGGTEAFF TGTGCCAGCAGCTATTCGGGGGGCACTGAAGCTTTCTTT
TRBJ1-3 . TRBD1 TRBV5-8 CASSLGGQVSGNTIYF TGTGCCAGCAGCTTGGGCGGACAGGTTTCTGGAAACACCATATATTTT
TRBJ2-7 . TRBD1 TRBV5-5 CASSLATGKAYEQYF TGTGCCAGCAGCTTGGCGACAGGGAAAGCCTACGAGCAGTACTTC
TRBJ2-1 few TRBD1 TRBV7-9 CASSSGTAINEQFF TGTGCCAGCAGTTCCGGGACAGCAATCAATGAGCAGTTCTTC
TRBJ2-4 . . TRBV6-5 CASSSFSVALKNIQYF TGTGCCAGCAGTTCCTTTTCAGTGGCTCTCAAAAACATTCAGTACTTC
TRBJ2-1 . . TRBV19 CASSFQAASSYNEQFF TGTGCCAGTAGCTTCCAAGCGGCGAGCTCCTACAATGAGCAGTTCTTC
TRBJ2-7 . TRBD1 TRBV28 CASSRDRGEQYF TGTGCCAGCAGTCGAGACAGGGGCGAGCAGTACTTC